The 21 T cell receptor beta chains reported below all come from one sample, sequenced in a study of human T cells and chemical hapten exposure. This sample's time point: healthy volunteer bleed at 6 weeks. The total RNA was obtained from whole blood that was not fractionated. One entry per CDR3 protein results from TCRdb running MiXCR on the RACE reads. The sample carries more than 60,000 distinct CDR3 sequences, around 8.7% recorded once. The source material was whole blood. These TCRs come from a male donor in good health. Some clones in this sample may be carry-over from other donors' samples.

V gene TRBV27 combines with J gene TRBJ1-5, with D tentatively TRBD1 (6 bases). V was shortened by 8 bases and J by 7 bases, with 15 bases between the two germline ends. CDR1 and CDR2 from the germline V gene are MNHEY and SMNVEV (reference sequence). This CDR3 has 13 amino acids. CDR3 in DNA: TGTGCCAGCGGAACAGGGTCGGGCCAGCCCCAGCATTTT. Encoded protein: CASGTGSGQPQHF.

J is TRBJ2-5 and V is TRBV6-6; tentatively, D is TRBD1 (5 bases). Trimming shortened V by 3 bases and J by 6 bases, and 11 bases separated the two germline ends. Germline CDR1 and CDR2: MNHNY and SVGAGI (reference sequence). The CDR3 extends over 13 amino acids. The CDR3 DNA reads TGTGCCAGCAGTTATTCAGGGATGCAGACCCAGTACTTC. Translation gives CASSYSGMQTQYF.

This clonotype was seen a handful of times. The chain's CDR3 is CASSPRTDHYEQYF. The CDR3 nucleotides are TGTGCCAGCAGCCCACGGACGGATCACTACGAGCAGTACTTC. The rearrangement joins TRBV3-1 to TRBJ2-7; D uncertain. This CDR3 has 14 residues. From germline, CDR1 is LGHDT and CDR2 YNNKEL (reference sequence). V lost 4 bases to trimming and J lost 3 bases, with 13 bases between them.

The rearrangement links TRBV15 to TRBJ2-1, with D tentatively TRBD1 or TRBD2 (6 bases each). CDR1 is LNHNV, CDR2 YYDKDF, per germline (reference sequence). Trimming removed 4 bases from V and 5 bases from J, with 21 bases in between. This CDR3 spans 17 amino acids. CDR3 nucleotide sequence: TGTGCCACCAGCACACCCGGTTGGAGGGGGTCGGACAATGAGCAGTTCTTC. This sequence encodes CATSTPGWRGSDNEQFF.

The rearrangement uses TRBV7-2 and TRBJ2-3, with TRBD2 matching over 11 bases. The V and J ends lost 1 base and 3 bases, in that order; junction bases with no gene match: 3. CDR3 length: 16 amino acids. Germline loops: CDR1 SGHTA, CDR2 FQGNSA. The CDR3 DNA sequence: TGTGCCAGCAGCTTAGGTAGCGGGAGGGGAACAGATACGCAGTATTTT. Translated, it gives CASSLGSGRGTDTQYF. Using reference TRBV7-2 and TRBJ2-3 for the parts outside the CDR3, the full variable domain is GAGVSQSPSNKVTEKGKDVELRCDPISGHTALYWYRQSLGQGLEFLIYFQGNSAPDKSGLPSDRFSAERTGGSVSTLTIQRTQQEDSAVYLCASSLGSGRGTDTQYFGPGTRLTVL.

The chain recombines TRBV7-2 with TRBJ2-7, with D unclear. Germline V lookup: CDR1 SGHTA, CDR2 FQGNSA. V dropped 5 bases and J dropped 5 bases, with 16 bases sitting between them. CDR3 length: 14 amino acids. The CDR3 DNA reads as TGTGCCAGCAGCCCCCGCCCGGGCCTCGACGAGCAGTACTTC. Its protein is CASSPRPGLDEQYF.

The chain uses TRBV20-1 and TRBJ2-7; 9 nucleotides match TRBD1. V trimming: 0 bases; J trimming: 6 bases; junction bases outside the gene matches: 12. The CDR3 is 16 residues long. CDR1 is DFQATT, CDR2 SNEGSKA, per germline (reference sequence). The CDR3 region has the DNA TGCAGTGCTAGAGATCTCTTCGGACAGGGGACTGGCGAGCAGTACTTC. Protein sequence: CSARDLFGQGTGEQYF.

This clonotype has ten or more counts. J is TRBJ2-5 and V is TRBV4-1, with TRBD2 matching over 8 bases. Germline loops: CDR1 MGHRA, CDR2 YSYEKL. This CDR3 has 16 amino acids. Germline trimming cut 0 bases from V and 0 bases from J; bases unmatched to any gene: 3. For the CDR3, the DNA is TGCGCCAGCAGCCAAGAACCTAGCGGGCACCAAGAGACCCAGTACTTC. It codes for CASSQEPSGHQETQYF.

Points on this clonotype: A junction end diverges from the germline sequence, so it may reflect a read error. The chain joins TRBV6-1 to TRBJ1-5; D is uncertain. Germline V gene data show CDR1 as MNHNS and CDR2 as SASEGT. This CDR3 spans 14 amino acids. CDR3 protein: CASSVGSSYQPQHF. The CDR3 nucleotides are TGTGCCAGCAGTGTCGGCAGTAGCTATCAGCCCCAGCATTTT.

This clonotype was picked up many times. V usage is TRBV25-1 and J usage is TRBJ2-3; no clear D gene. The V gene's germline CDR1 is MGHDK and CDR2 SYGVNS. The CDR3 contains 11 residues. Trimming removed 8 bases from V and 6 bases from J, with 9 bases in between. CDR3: CASSSVDTQYF. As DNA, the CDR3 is TGTGCCAGCTCGTCGGTGGATACGCAGTATTTT.

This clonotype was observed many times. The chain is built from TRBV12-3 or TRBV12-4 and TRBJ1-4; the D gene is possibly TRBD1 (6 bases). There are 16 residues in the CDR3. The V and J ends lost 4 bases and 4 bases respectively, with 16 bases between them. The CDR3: CASSSYRAASNEKLFF. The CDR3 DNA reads TGTGCCAGCAGTTCTTACAGGGCCGCCAGTAATGAAAAACTGTTTTTT.

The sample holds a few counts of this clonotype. The CDR3 sequence is CASRPGQGAGETQYF. CDR3 DNA: TGTGCCAGCAGACCTGGACAGGGGGCGGGCGAGACCCAGTACTTC. V is TRBV7-9 and J is TRBJ2-5; 11 bases agree with TRBD1. Germline loops: CDR1 SEHNR, CDR2 FQNEAQ (reference sequence). The CDR3 is 15 amino acids. J gave up 5 bases and V 6 bases, and 8 bases lay outside the gene matches.

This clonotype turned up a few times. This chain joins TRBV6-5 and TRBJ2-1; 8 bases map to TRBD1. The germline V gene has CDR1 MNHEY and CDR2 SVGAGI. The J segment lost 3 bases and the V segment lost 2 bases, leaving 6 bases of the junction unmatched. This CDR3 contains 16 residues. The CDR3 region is CASSYDGTGFYNEQFF. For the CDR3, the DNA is TGTGCCAGCAGTTACGATGGGACAGGTTTCTACAATGAGCAGTTCTTC.

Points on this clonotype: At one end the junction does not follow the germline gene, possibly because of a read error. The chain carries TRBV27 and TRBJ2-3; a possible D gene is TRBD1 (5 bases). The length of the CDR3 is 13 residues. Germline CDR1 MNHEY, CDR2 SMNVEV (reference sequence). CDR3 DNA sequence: TGTGCCAGCACCGAGGTTAGCACAGGTACGCAGTATTTT. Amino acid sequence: CASTEVSTGTQYF.

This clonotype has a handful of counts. The chain's CDR3 is CASSEISGSRDTQYF. CDR3 in DNA: TGTGCCAGCAGTGAAATCAGCGGGAGCCGCGATACGCAGTATTTT. The V call is TRBV2, the J call TRBJ2-3, with 8 bases identical to TRBD2. The germline CDR1 and CDR2 sequences are SNHLY and FYNNEI. J lost 6 bases, V lost 2 bases, and 7 bases had no gene match. The CDR3 is made up of 15 amino acids.

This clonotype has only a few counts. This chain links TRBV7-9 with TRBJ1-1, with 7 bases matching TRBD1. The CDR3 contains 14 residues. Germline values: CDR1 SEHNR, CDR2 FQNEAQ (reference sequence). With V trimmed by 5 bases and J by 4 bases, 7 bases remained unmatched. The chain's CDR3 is CASSPRQGSTEAFF. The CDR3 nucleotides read TGTGCCAGCAGCCCTAGACAGGGATCCACTGAAGCTTTCTTT.

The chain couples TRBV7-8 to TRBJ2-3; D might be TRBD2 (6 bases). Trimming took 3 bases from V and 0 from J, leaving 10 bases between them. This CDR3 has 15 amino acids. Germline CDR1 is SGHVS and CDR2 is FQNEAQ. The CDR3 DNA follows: TGTGCCAGCAGCTTCAGTAGCGGCAGCACAGATACGCAGTATTTT. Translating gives CASSFSSGSTDTQYF.

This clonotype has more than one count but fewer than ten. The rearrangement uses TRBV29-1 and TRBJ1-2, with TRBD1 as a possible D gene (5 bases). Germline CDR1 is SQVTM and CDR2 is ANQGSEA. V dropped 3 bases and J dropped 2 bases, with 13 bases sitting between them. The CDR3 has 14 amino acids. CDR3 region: CSVEGTDVNYGYTF. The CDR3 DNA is TGCAGCGTTGAGGGGACGGACGTAAACTATGGCTACACCTTC.

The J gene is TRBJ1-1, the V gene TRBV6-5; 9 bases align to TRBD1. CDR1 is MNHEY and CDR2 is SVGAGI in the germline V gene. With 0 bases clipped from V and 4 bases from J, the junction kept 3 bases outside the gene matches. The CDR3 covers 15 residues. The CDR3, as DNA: TGTGCCAGCAGTTACTCGACAGGGGGGAGCACTGAAGCTTTCTTT. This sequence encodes CASSYSTGGSTEAFF.

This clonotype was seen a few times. DNA of the CDR3: TGTGCCAGCAGCATACCGGACAGTAACACTGAAGCTTTCTTT. Translating it yields CASSIPDSNTEAFF. The chain recombines TRBV6-6 with TRBJ1-1, with a tentative D call TRBD1 (6 bases). From germline, CDR1 is MNHNY and CDR2 SVGAGI (reference sequence). V was clipped by 6 bases and J by 2 bases, with 13 bases between them. The CDR3 has 14 residues.

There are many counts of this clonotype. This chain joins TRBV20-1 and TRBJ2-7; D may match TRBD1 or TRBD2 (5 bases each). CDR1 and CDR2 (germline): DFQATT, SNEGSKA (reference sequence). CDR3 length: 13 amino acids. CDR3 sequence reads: CSQRGTTSYEQYF. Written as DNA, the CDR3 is TGCAGCCAAAGAGGGACCACCTCCTACGAGCAGTACTTC.